The 27 T cell receptor beta chains reported below all come from one sample, sequenced in a study of cytomegalovirus exposure and HLA in healthy donors. The PCR employed 60 Vbeta primers together with 13 Jbeta primers. Libraries were prepared by immunoSEQ multiplex PCR; TCRdb keeps only in-frame clonotypes and omits some of them. The sample lists around 110,000 clones, around 75% seen once, with 2.8% in the top ten. The material sequenced was PBMCs. The source of these receptors is a female donor in good health and CMV-seronegative.

This clone came up a few times. This rearrangement joins TRBV7-2 to TRBJ2-7; D is possibly TRBD2 (6 bases). This CDR3 is 15 amino acids long. Trimming shortened V by 3 bases and J by 1 base, and 13 bases separated the two germline ends. CDR1 and CDR2 from the germline V gene are SGHTA and FQGNSA. In DNA, the CDR3 is TGTGCCAGCAGCTTTCCCGGGAGAACATCCTACGAGCAGTACTTC. This codes for CASSFPGRTSYEQYF.

The chain links TRBV18 to TRBJ2-3; D might be TRBD2 (5 bases). The germline V gene has CDR1 KGHSH and CDR2 LQKENI. V shed 3 bases and J shed 0 bases, with 16 bases lying between them. This CDR3 is built from 17 residues. The CDR3 reads CASSPETAGLSTDTQYF. In nucleotides, the CDR3 is TGTGCCAGCTCACCGGAGACGGCGGGCCTTAGCACAGATACGCAGTATTTT.

The chain uses TRBV7-2 and TRBJ2-7; TRBD2 matches 11 bases. Unmatched junction bases numbered 7, after V lost 4 bases and J lost 2 bases. The CDR3 has 16 amino acids. CDR1 is SGHTA and CDR2 is FQGNSA in the germline V gene. CDR3 amino acids: CASSSDGLAGAYEQYF. The CDR3 DNA is TGTGCCAGCAGCTCCGACGGACTAGCGGGTGCCTACGAGCAGTACTTC.

The DNA for the CDR3 is TGTGCCAGCAGCTTCCCGGCGGGAGGGGTCGACACCGGGGAGCTGTTTTTT. Protein: CASSFPAGGVDTGELFF. This chain joins TRBV11-3 and TRBJ2-2; 9 nucleotides agree with TRBD2. CDR3 length: 17 residues. The germline gives CDR1 SGHNT, CDR2 YENEEA. V lost 3 bases, J lost 3 bases, and 8 bases stayed unmatched.

The chain recombines TRBV30 with TRBJ1-5; 7 bases match TRBD1. Germline-derived CDR1 and CDR2 are GTSNPN and SVGIG (reference sequence). The ends lost 5 bases at V and 7 bases at J; junction bases unmatched: 14. The CDR3 is made up of 15 amino acids. CDR3 residues: CAWDRGGRGTQPQHF. CDR3 DNA sequence: TGTGCCTGGGACCGGGGAGGCAGGGGGACGCAGCCCCAGCATTTT.

The V gene is TRBV2, the J gene TRBJ2-1; 7 nucleotides agree with TRBD2. Trimming took 7 bases from V and 6 from J; bases not matched to a gene: 24. Germline CDR1 reads SNHLY; CDR2 reads FYNNEI. The CDR3 consists of 19 residues. This CDR3 is CASNNPRGGVVAALNEQFF. CDR3 nucleotide sequence: TGTGCCAGCAACAATCCGAGGGGAGGGGTAGTAGCGGCTCTCAATGAGCAGTTCTTC.

The chain has TRBV4-3 and TRBJ2-1; 12 positions agree with TRBD2. From germline, CDR1 is LGHNA and CDR2 YSLEER. The V segment lost 4 bases and the J segment 6 bases; nucleotides outside the gene matches: 7. The CDR3 is 16 amino acids. CDR3 coding DNA: TGCGCCAGCAGCCGAACTCTAGCGGGAGGGTCCAATGAGCAGTTCTTC. It encodes CASSRTLAGGSNEQFF.

This chain uses TRBV18 with TRBJ2-3, with D uncertain. The germline V and J ends were trimmed by 1 base and 4 bases, with 6 bases remaining between them. The CDR3 covers 13 residues. CDR1 and CDR2 from the germline V gene are KGHSH and LQKENI. The DNA for the CDR3 is TGTGCCAGCTCACCACTCGAGGCAGATACGCAGTATTTT. Protein product: CASSPLEADTQYF. The variable domain in full, with the rest retrieved from reference TRBV18 and TRBJ2-3, is NAGVMQNPRHLVRRRGQEARLRCSPMKGHSHVYWYRQLPEEGLKFMVYLQKENIIDESGMPKERFSAEFPKEGPSILRIQQVVRGDSAAYFCASSPLEADTQYFGPGTRLTVL.

This clone was observed a few times. The chain recombines TRBV10-3 with TRBJ2-1; D ambiguous. The CDR3 extends over 12 amino acids. With 5 bases removed from V and 3 bases from J, the gap between germline ends came to 5 bases. The germline V gene has CDR1 ENHRY and CDR2 SYGVKD. CDR3 region: CAISSNYNEQFF. CDR3 nucleotide sequence: TGTGCCATCAGTTCAAACTACAATGAGCAGTTCTTC.

The CDR3: CASSQEPSGVYEQYF. CDR3 coding DNA: TGTGCCAGCAGCCAAGAGCCCTCAGGTGTCTACGAGCAGTACTTC. V is TRBV14 and J is TRBJ2-5, with D unclear. The J call is doubtful: the DNA matches TRBJ2-7 better. CDR1 is SGHDN and CDR2 is FVKESK in the germline V gene. The CDR3 is made up of 15 amino acids.

J is TRBJ2-3 and V is TRBV27, with TRBD1 identical over 7 bases. The CDR3 runs 19 residues. The germline CDR1 and CDR2 sequences are MNHEY and SMNVEV (reference sequence). V lost 1 base to trimming and J lost 0 bases; unmatched junction nucleotides: 13. CDR3 nucleotide sequence: TGTGCCAGCAGTTTATTGGGCGGCAGGGGGTTAGGTAGCACAGATACGCAGTATTTT. Encoded protein: CASSLLGGRGLGSTDTQYF.

The genes are TRBV7-3 and TRBJ2-1, with 11 bases lining up with TRBD2. V shed 5 bases and J 6 bases; nucleotides not matched to a gene: 3. CDR1 and CDR2 from the germline V gene are SGHTA and FQGTGA. The CDR3 is made up of 14 amino acids. The chain's CDR3 is CASSPTSGSNEQFF. DNA of the CDR3: TGTGCCAGCAGCCCTACTAGCGGGAGCAATGAGCAGTTCTTC.

The gene calls are TRBV5-1 and TRBJ2-5; TRBD1 might be the D (6 bases). Between the trimmed V and J ends, which lost 0 bases and 7 bases, there was a span of 16 bases. The V gene's germline CDR1 is SGHRS and CDR2 YFSETQ. This CDR3 comprises 15 residues. CDR3 region: CASSLVQGSPGTQYF. In DNA, the CDR3 is TGCGCCAGCAGCTTGGTTCAGGGGTCCCCGGGGACCCAGTACTTC.

The chain recombines TRBV4-2 with TRBJ2-2; 11 bases align to TRBD2. V lost 4 bases, J lost 4 bases, and 11 bases stayed unmatched. CDR1 is LGHNA, CDR2 YNFKEQ, per germline. The CDR3 runs 18 residues. CDR3 residues: CASSRSFTSGSSTGELFF. CDR3 bases: TGTGCCAGCAGCCGTAGTTTTACTAGCGGGAGCTCCACCGGGGAGCTGTTTTTT.

As regards this clone: This sample includes further DNA sequences coding for the same CDR3. The chain has TRBV30 and TRBJ2-1, with 9 bases identical to TRBD2. The length of the CDR3 is 14 residues. V gave up 2 bases and J gave up 10 bases; unmatched junction bases: 9. Germline V gene sequence: CDR1 GTSNPN, CDR2 SVGIG (reference sequence). CDR3 loop: CAWSYSGRLLEQFF. CDR3 in DNA: TGTGCCTGGAGTTATAGCGGGAGATTGTTAGAGCAGTTCTTC.

The chain uses TRBV7-2 and TRBJ2-5; D might be TRBD1 (6 bases). Germline loops: CDR1 SGHTA, CDR2 FQGNSA. The CDR3 length is 15 residues. V was trimmed by 1 base and J by 5 bases, leaving 14 bases between them. The CDR3 reads CASSLEGRGEETQYF. CDR3 nucleotides: TGTGCCAGCAGCTTAGAGGGCAGGGGCGAGGAGACCCAGTACTTC.

Only a few counts were recorded for this clone. The chain joins TRBV5-1 to TRBJ2-3; TRBD1 matches at 10 bases. Trimming at V came to 0 bases and at J to 3 bases, leaving 10 bases not matched to a gene. Looked up from germline, CDR1 is SGHRS and CDR2 is YFSETQ. The CDR3 extends over 18 amino acids. The CDR3 protein is CASSLGDRGPLGTDTQYF. CDR3 DNA sequence: TGCGCCAGCAGCTTGGGCGACAGGGGGCCTTTAGGAACAGATACGCAGTATTTT.

The chain recombines TRBV9 with TRBJ2-3, with TRBD2 matching over 7 bases. The CDR3 has 14 amino acids. V lost 0 bases to trimming and J lost 4 bases; unmatched junction nucleotides: 2. Germline V CDR1 and CDR2: SGDLS, YYNGEE. CDR3 nucleotides: TGTGCCAGCAGCGTAGGGGAGGGTGCAGATACGCAGTATTTT. Its translation: CASSVGEGADTQYF.

The chain carries TRBV5-8 and TRBJ1-4, with 9 bases identical to TRBD1. The germline V gene has CDR1 SGHTS and CDR2 YDEGEE. The CDR3 sequence is 14 residues long. V trimming: 5 bases; J trimming: 8 bases; junction bases outside the gene matches: 7. As DNA, the CDR3 is TGTGCCAGCAGTTACGGACAGGGGTCGGAAAAACTGTTTTTT. Amino acid sequence: CASSYGQGSEKLFF.

The sample holds a few counts of this clone. The V and J genes are TRBV5-5 and TRBJ2-5; D call uncertain. The V and J ends lost 2 bases and 3 bases respectively, with 14 bases between them. The CDR3 extends over 15 amino acids. Looked up from germline, CDR1 is SGHKS and CDR2 is YYEKEE (reference sequence). CDR3 in amino acids: CASSFGAAEKETQYF. Written as DNA, the CDR3 is TGTGCCAGCAGCTTCGGTGCGGCAGAGAAAGAGACCCAGTACTTC.

The genes are TRBV7-2 and TRBJ2-7, with TRBD2 as a possible D gene (6 bases). The V end lost 1 base, the J end lost 6 bases, and 22 bases lay between the germline ends. The CDR3 runs to 17 residues. Germline lookup yields CDR1 SGHTA and CDR2 FQGNSA. The CDR3 bases are TGTGCCAGCAGCTTAGTCGGTCGGGACTGGGACTCTTCCGAGCAGTACTTC. Translated: CASSLVGRDWDSSEQYF.

This sequence joins TRBV7-9 and TRBJ2-7, with 10 bases fitting TRBD1. The ends lost 6 bases at V and 7 bases at J; junction bases unmatched: 15. Germline assignment: CDR1 SEHNR and CDR2 FQNEAQ (reference sequence). This CDR3 is 16 amino acids long. The CDR3 bases are TGTGCCAGCAGTCGGGGCGGACAGGGGGGAAAACGGGAGCAGTACTTC. Its translation is CASSRGGQGGKREQYF. Drawing the rest from reference TRBV7-9 and TRBJ2-7, the complete variable domain is DTGVSQNPRHKITKRGQNVTFRCDPISEHNRLYWYRQTLGQGPEFLTYFQNEAQLEKSRLLSDRFSAERPKGSFSTLEIQRTEQGDSAMYLCASSRGGQGGKREQYFGPGTRLTVT.

The chain has TRBV27 and TRBJ2-7; D call uncertain. With 4 bases removed from V and 7 bases from J, the gap between germline ends came to 11 bases. The CDR3 runs 12 residues. The germline gives CDR1 MNHEY, CDR2 SMNVEV (reference sequence). The CDR3: CASSSAHGEQYF. In DNA, the CDR3 is TGTGCCAGCAGTTCGGCCCACGGGGAGCAGTACTTC.

This sequence joins TRBV15 and TRBJ2-5; D might be TRBD1 (6 bases). The CDR3 is made up of 17 amino acids. V was shortened by 2 bases and J by 5 bases, with 21 bases between the two germline ends. Germline lookup yields CDR1 LNHNV and CDR2 YYDKDF (reference sequence). The CDR3 is CATSRNPSSGQLETQYF. DNA for the CDR3: TGTGCCACCAGCAGAAACCCCTCATCCGGACAGCTGGAGACCCAGTACTTC. The variable domain in full, completed from reference TRBV15 and TRBJ2-5, reads DAMVIQNPRYQVTQFGKPVTLSCSQTLNHNVMYWYQQKSSQAPKLLFHYYDKDFNNEADTPDNFQSRRPNTSFCFLDIRSPGLGDTAMYLCATSRNPSSGQLETQYFGPGTRLLVL.

The rearrangement joins TRBV9 to TRBJ2-3; 12 nucleotides align to TRBD2. In germline, CDR1 is SGDLS, CDR2 YYNGEE. This CDR3 is built from 16 residues. Losses at the gene ends were 3 bases for V and 3 bases for J; bases not matched to a gene: 5. The CDR3 here is CASSGLAGGRTDTQYF. CDR3 DNA sequence: TGTGCCAGCAGCGGCCTAGCGGGAGGGCGAACAGATACGCAGTATTTT.

This chain connects TRBV6-1 to TRBJ2-3; D unclear. The ends were cut back, 5 bases at V and 6 bases at J, with 18 bases in the middle. The CDR3 length is 15 residues. CDR1 is MNHNS, CDR2 SASEGT, per germline. CDR3 in DNA: TGTGCCAGCAGTCACGGGTCCCTTTTAAGGGATACGCAGTATTTT. Translation: CASSHGSLLRDTQYF.

This clone has more than one count but fewer than ten. The rearrangement uses TRBV13 and TRBJ1-1; D remains unclear. The V end was cut by 4 bases, the J end by 0 bases, with 12 bases between. CDR3 size: 15 residues. CDR1 is PRHDT, CDR2 FYEKMQ, per germline (reference sequence). CDR3 DNA: TGTGCCAGCAGCTCGAACGACGGAGTGAACACTGAAGCTTTCTTT. Translated: CASSSNDGVNTEAFF. Looking up the rest from reference TRBV13 and TRBJ1-1 gives the full variable domain: AAGVIQSPRHLIKEKRETATLKCYPIPRHDTVYWYQQGPGQDPQFLISFYEKMQSDKGSIPDRFSAQQFSDYHSELNMSSLELGDSALYFCASSSNDGVNTEAFFGQGTRLTVV.